The clone carrying this TCR beta chain has at least ten counts. Its specificity is unknown. Each sample yielded at least 7 million isolated PBMCs. For the second PCR, which ran for 7 to 11 cycles, a sample-barcoded 5' primer and a J-beta primer mix were used. TCRdb re-analysed the 5' RACE reads in MiXCR, keeping a single row per CDR3 protein. The data contain some 900,000 distinct CDR3 sequences, about 48% of them singletons. The data stem from a study of blood T cells in healthy people across ages. Broader study findings: Unsorted PBMCs blocked a conclusive comparison of naive and antigen-experienced cells.

The TCR was taken from a man under 40 in good health. Sequencing was done on a sample of blood.

The CDR3 protein is CASSVDTATYEQYF. The CDR3, as DNA: TGTGCCAGCAGCGTAGATACAGCCACCTACGAGCAGTACTTC. The chain employs TRBV9 and TRBJ2-7; D ambiguous. Trimming took 0 bases from V and 2 from J, leaving 9 bases between them. This CDR3 comprises 14 residues. CDR1 and CDR2 from the germline V gene are SGDLS and YYNGEE.